This T cell receptor beta chain derives from a study of blood T cells in healthy people across ages. On the study more broadly: Capturing about one barcoded beta molecule per two T cells was achieved by template switching.

General observations from the study: For the donors, CMV status was unknown and possibly confounded expanded clonotype changes. Naive CD4+ cells and diversity were both higher in long-lived donors than in aged donors.

Trimming took 5 bases from V and 2 from J; bases not matched to a gene: 2. The germline gives CDR1 SGHDN, CDR2 FVKESK. This CDR3 is 15 amino acids long. Sample-barcoded 5' priming and a J-beta primer mix drove a second PCR of about 6 to 11 cycles. TCRdb processed the 5' RACE reads anew with MiXCR; each CDR3 protein has one entry. The sample carries about 380,000 distinct CDR3 sequences, more than 45% recorded once. This clonotype was found many times. What it binds is unknown. This TCR was sampled from a man in his 60s in good health. Sequencing used blood. J is TRBJ2-1 and V is TRBV14; 11 bases agree with TRBD2. The CDR3 region is CASSLLAGAYNEQFF. For the CDR3, the DNA is TGTGCCAGCAGCTTACTAGCGGGAGCCTACAATGAGCAGTTCTTC. The complete variable domain, with remaining parts taken from reference TRBV14 and TRBJ2-1, reads EAGVTQFPSHSVIEKGQTVTLRCDPISGHDNLYWYRRVMGKEIKFLLHFVKESKQDESGMPNNRFLAERTGGTYSTLKVQPAELEDSGVYFCASSLLAGAYNEQFFGPGTRLTVL.